This T cell receptor beta chain originates from a study of T cell changes during pregnancy in multiple sclerosis (dated by TCRdb to between 2017 and 2020). Study-wide context: In women with multiple sclerosis, the researchers looked at how the T cell repertoire shifted as pregnancy progressed.

Details on this clone: Its antigen has not been determined. Per-nucleotide qualities are absent, and no much larger clonotype sits a single base away.

Library method: the immunoSEQ multiplex PCR assay. In TCRdb, the immuneACCESS table is reduced to in-frame sequences with V and J assigned. These tables do not hold every clone; where another copy was compared, an unresolved V gene accounts for under half, and the others remain unexplained. This sample is represented by 100,000 or so clones; 80% to 95% of them were singletons. The ten top clones hold 2.5% to 4% of the sample. Per the germline V gene, MDHEN is the CDR1 and SYDVKM is the CDR2. The CDR3 holds 14 amino acids from the cysteine to the phenylalanine. The CDR3 DNA has 42 bases and is translated from base 1. V is reduced by 2 bases and J by 5 bases, leaving a spacing of 11 bases between them.

This receptor was taken from a female donor with multiple sclerosis, enrolled in a pregnancy study. The sample was peripheral blood, taken in the second trimester of pregnancy. The receptor chain draws on TRBV28 and TRBJ2-3, and the D gene may be TRBD2, 5 bases matching. The nucleotide sequence reads TGTGCCAGCAGTTTAACGGGATCGGGAGATACGCAGTATTTT. The translation is CASSLTGSGDTQYF.